This T cell receptor (beta chain) was obtained from a study of T cells after yellow fever vaccination. Regarding the study as a whole: Post-booster reappearance was seen for most primary-vaccination clones (96% CD4, around 90% CD8). Compared with primary, the secondary response was weaker and peaked at day 5, not 15. Few clonotypes appeared in both CD4 and CD8 compartments.

Germline V gene sequence: CDR1 SGHRS, CDR2 YFSETQ. The V segment lost 0 bases and the J segment 2 bases; nucleotides outside the gene matches: 6. The CDR3 extends over 16 amino acids. This clonotype was seen many times. Its specificity is not known. TCRdb itself ran the 5' RACE reads through MiXCR, one entry per CDR3 protein. The profile covers 300,000 to 350,000 distinct CDR3 sequences, with 3% to 4.5% appearing a single time and about 24% taken by the ten largest. The TCR comes from a man aged 18 to 30 who received the YFV17D yellow fever vaccine. The sample consisted of PBMCs, taken 5 days after the yellow fever booster vaccination. The gene calls are TRBV5-1 and TRBJ1-1, with TRBD1 matching 8 bases. CDR3: CASSLVSQGANTEAFF. Here the CDR3 DNA reads TGCGCCAGCAGCTTGGTATCTCAGGGGGCCAACACTGAAGCTTTCTTT.